What follows are 4 T cell receptor beta chains derived from one specimen sequenced in a study of blood T cell repertoires in COVID-19. Sequencing used immunoSEQ multiplex PCR; TCRdb keeps in-frame clones, though not all of them. Altogether some 250,000 clones are present, 65% to 85% being singletons, with the ten largest covering around 30%. Input material: peripheral blood. The source of these receptors is a man aged 40-55 years with acute or convalescent COVID-19.

This chain connects TRBV29-1 to TRBJ2-7; 9 bases are a match to TRBD2. Germline assignment: CDR1 SQVTM and CDR2 ANQGSEA. The CDR3 totals 12 residues. V lost 4 bases to trimming and J lost 3 bases; unmatched junction nucleotides: 1. The CDR3 loop reads CSVVLAGYEQYF. CDR3 bases: TGCAGCGTTGTACTAGCGGGCTACGAGCAGTACTTC.

This sequence joins TRBV5-1 and TRBJ2-1; 8 bases match TRBD1. Germline V gene lookup returns CDR1 SGHRS and CDR2 YFSETQ. V was clipped by 3 bases and J by 5 bases; unmatched bases: 7. CDR3 length: 15 residues. This CDR3 is CASSWTGWANNEQFF. The DNA of the CDR3 is TGCGCCAGCAGCTGGACAGGGTGGGCGAACAATGAGCAGTTCTTC.

V gene TRBV11-2 combines with J gene TRBJ2-3, with TRBD2 matching over 9 bases. This CDR3 has 16 amino acids. Germline CDR1 and CDR2: SGHAT and FQNNGV. Trimming took 5 bases from V and 2 from J; bases not matched to a gene: 8. The CDR3 reads CASSLIAGVTTDTQYF. The DNA for the CDR3 is TGTGCCAGCAGCCTAATAGCGGGAGTTACCACAGATACGCAGTATTTT.

The rearrangement uses TRBV30 and TRBJ1-1; D perhaps matches TRBD1 (6 bases). The germline gives CDR1 GTSNPN, CDR2 SVGIG (reference sequence). The CDR3 runs to 11 residues. The V end lost 2 bases, the J end lost 7 bases, and 8 bases lay between the germline ends. The CDR3 DNA reads as TGTGCCTGGAGTTCAGGGGTTGAAGCTTTCTTT. This encodes CAWSSGVEAFF.